Sequencing of this T cell receptor beta chain was carried out in a study of PD-1 blockade in classical Hodgkin lymphoma (TCRdb year 2020). With regard to the full study: Nivolumab dosing was 3 mg/kg intravenously every 2 weeks, continuing until either disease progression or unacceptable toxicity. A peripheral blood immune signature of response to PD-1 blockade in classical Hodgkin lymphoma was defined using TCR beta sequencing and CyTOF.

Genomic DNA was isolated using the Qiagen DNeasy kit from unsorted PBMCs as well as from negatively selected CD4+ and CD8+ fractions. TCR beta CDR3 regions were amplified by immunoSEQ multiplex PCR using primers annealing to V and J segments. A synthetic immune receptor repertoire was used to minimize amplification bias, and any remaining bias was removed computationally after sequencing. From the authors' description of their analysis: Repertoire diversity was quantified as the Shannon entropy index using custom Python scripts. Unsorted, CD4+ and CD8+ repertoires were analyzed separately, except in combined analyses where CD4+ and CD8+ sequences were merged in silico. A clone was considered expanded if an increase in frequency of at least 2-fold after treatment relative to C1D1 was found, and a pseudocount of 0.5 was applied to clones undetected at baseline. Clones with 0 or 1 copy at C1D1 were defined as singleton clones, while clones with 2 or more copies were defined as non-singleton clones. Clones expanded in unsorted samples were annotated as CD4+, CD8+ or unknown by matching protein sequences in sorted samples from the same patient. Wilcoxon tests on paired samples were used to test diversity changes from C1D1 to C4D1. In its TCRdb copy, this immuneACCESS table keeps in-frame sequences only and misses some clones. Where compared with another copy, unresolved V genes explain less than half of these, and the others have no known cause. V and J calls and clone size follow that table, whereas D and trimming were derived from the DNA. This sample gives about 45,000 clones in total; roughly 72% of them show up just once. The biggest ten clones account for 2.8% of the sample.

Results and caveats for the whole study, not just this receptor: Baseline TCR diversity was reported as lower in newly diagnosed patients than in healthy donors, and lower still in relapsed/refractory patients. Trial patients achieving complete response had baseline diversity similar to newly diagnosed patients, whereas partial responders and progressors had significantly lower diversity. A significant rise by C4D1 was seen in CD4+ but not CD8+ TCR diversity (p=0.0027 vs p=0.16), with the rise being most apparent in complete responders (p=0.02). Only a single clinical trial cohort was studied, and what caused the repertoire differences, possibly disease activity or prior therapy, remained undefined. Lower diversity was seen in patients whose nivolumab began less than 1 year after ASCT, and these patients were left out of later analyses so that immune reconstitution would not confound the results.

The time point tag for this specimen amounts to: cycle 2 day 1 (C2D1) of nivolumab. All trial patients had relapsed after autologous stem cell transplantation, with cohorts A, B and C differing in prior brentuximab vedotin exposure. The trial cohort was composed of about 60 patients with relapsed/refractory classical Hodgkin lymphoma, for whom complete response, partial response or progressive disease was recorded as best overall response. Trial patients were treated with single-agent nivolumab in the multi-cohort phase II CheckMate 205 trial. Best overall response was determined by an independent review committee according to the 2007 International Working Group response criteria. PBMCs from the trial were collected at three points: immediately before nivolumab initiation (C1D1), and during therapy at cycle 2 day 1 and cycle 4 day 1. After peripheral blood was drawn into 8 mL Vacutainer Cell Preparation Tubes, PBMCs were isolated by centrifugation and then cryopreserved.

Of note for this clone: Its antigen is not yet known. No base qualities exist here, and no much larger clone lies one base off it.

This specimen was peripheral blood mononuclear cells (PBMCs), taken before the second cycle of nivolumab. The receptor comes from a human donor with classical Hodgkin lymphoma.

The DNA sequence reads TGTGCCAGCAGGCCCCCTGGAATGGAGGCCGAGCAGTACTTC. Its product reads: CASRPPGMEAEQYF. The chain employs TRBV7-9 and TRBJ2-5; matching of 5 bases hints at TRBD2 as the D gene. The J call is doubtful: the DNA matches TRBJ2-7 better. For CDR1 and CDR2, the germline V gene (reference sequence) lists SEHNR and FQNEAQ. The CDR3 goes from the cysteine to the phenylalanine over 14 residues. Only CDR3 DNA is held: 42 bases, read in frame from base 1.